This T cell receptor (beta chain) was recovered during a study of T-cell reconstitution after alpha-beta-depleted transplantation in children. Per germline, CDR1 MDHEN and CDR2 SYDVKM. Trimming removed 5 bases from V and 1 base from J, with 11 bases in between. CDR3 length equals 14 residues. This sample's TCRbeta library carried unique molecular identifier barcodes. A single record per CDR3 protein comes from TCRdb applying MiXCR to the PCR reads. The sample holds 500,000 to 600,000 distinct CDR3 sequences, approximately 32% seen once. Only a few counts were recorded for this clonotype. The specimen was PBMCs from the stem cell graft donor, collected from the stem cell graft. This clonotype originated in a human donor who donated a stem cell graft to a child with aplastic anemia. This sequence joins TRBV28 and TRBJ1-1, with D unclear. The CDR3 region has the DNA TGTGCCAGCAGTACCGGGCCCACGAACACTGAAGCTTTCTTT. This codes for CASSTGPTNTEAFF. Filled out from reference TRBV28 and TRBJ1-1, the complete variable domain reads DVKVTQSSRYLVKRTGEKVFLECVQDMDHENMFWYRQDPGLGLRLIYFSYDVKMKEKGDIPEGYSVSREKKERFSLILESASTNQTSMYLCASSTGPTNTEAFFGQGTRLTVV.